This T cell receptor beta chain was documented in a study of spatial heterogeneity in lung cancer. The overall study: Each time, sequencing found more beta-chain sequences than alpha-chain sequences. A unique TCR and UMI combination showed up more than ten times in raw reads, on average. There was a strong correlation between the counts of TCR transcripts measured in tumor regions and a T cell transcriptional module score that was calculated from matched bulk RNA-seq. Study findings and constraints: Tumors with more nonsynonymous mutations had more expanded intratumoral alpha and beta TCRs.

V lost 5 bases, J lost 0 bases, and 7 bases lay in between. Germline V lookup: CDR1 SEHNR, CDR2 FQNEAQ (reference sequence). The CDR3 is made up of 14 amino acids. This clonotype is termed medium-sized. Its cognate antigen is unknown. Time point: sample taken at primary tumor resection. TCRdb analysed the 5' RACE reads with MiXCR anew, one entry per CDR3 protein. The sample holds roughly 3,900 distinct CDR3 sequences, 10% seen once. This TCR derives from a female donor with early-stage non-small cell lung cancer. The input for sequencing was lung tumor tissue, taken at surgery. This chain uses TRBV7-9 with TRBJ2-2; TRBD1 is a possible D gene (5 bases). This CDR3 reads CASSPTANTGELFF. Written as DNA, the CDR3 is TGTGCCAGCAGCCCGACAGCGAACACCGGGGAGCTGTTTTTT.